The 24 T cell receptor beta chains listed next were all sequenced from one sample in a study of cytomegalovirus exposure and HLA in healthy donors. Primers: 60 Vbeta forward and 13 Jbeta reverse. Profiled with immunoSEQ multiplex PCR; TCRdb holds only in-frame clones, not every one. Here the sample spans about 160,000 clones, 82% being singletons. Specimen: PBMCs. These receptors originate from a male donor in good health and CMV-seropositive.

This clone has only a few counts. J is TRBJ2-1 and V is TRBV13, with D uncertain. Germline CDR1 PRHDT, CDR2 FYEKMQ (reference sequence). Deletions cut 2 bases from V and 13 bases from J, with 12 bases between. The CDR3 length is 12 residues. In nucleotides, the CDR3 is TGTGCCAGCAGCTTAAGACGCCGGAGTCAGTTCTTC. Its protein is CASSLRRRSQFF.

This clone was recorded once. V and J are TRBV4-2 and TRBJ1-1, with 7 bases matching TRBD1. CDR3 length equals 14 residues. Germline V CDR1 and CDR2: LGHNA, YNFKEQ. Trimming at V came to 0 bases and at J to 7 bases, leaving 5 bases not matched to a gene. This CDR3 is CASSQETGAGEAFF. The CDR3 coding sequence is TGTGCCAGCAGCCAAGAAACAGGGGCGGGTGAAGCTTTCTTT.

The genes are TRBV7-8 and TRBJ1-1; 7 nucleotides match TRBD1. With 2 bases clipped from V and 0 bases from J, the junction kept 9 bases outside the gene matches. Germline CDR1 and CDR2: SGHVS and FQNEAQ. CDR3 size: 17 residues. CDR3: CASSLLFVGTVNTEAFF. The CDR3 nucleotides are TGTGCCAGCAGCTTACTGTTCGTCGGGACAGTGAACACTGAAGCTTTCTTT.

This sequence joins TRBV4-3 and TRBJ2-7; TRBD2 agrees at 7 bases. The V gene end was trimmed by 0 bases and the J gene end by 4 bases; junction bases not matched to a gene: 9. This CDR3 is 16 amino acids long. Germline V CDR1 and CDR2: LGHNA, YSLEER. CDR3 protein: CASSQDVGGYSYEQYF. In nucleotides, the CDR3 is TGCGCCAGCAGCCAAGATGTGGGGGGGTACAGTTACGAGCAGTACTTC.

This clone was counted a few times. This chain links TRBV11-2 with TRBJ1-1, with D maybe TRBD1 (6 bases). The V gene's germline CDR1 is SGHAT and CDR2 FQNNGV. The CDR3 spans 17 residues. V dropped 4 bases and J dropped 5 bases, with 23 bases sitting between them. Here the CDR3 DNA reads TGTGCCAGCAGCTCAGGACTGTTACCAGGGGTCCGGACTGAAGCTTTCTTT. Its translation is CASSSGLLPGVRTEAFF.

The J gene is TRBJ1-2, the V gene TRBV7-2, with D perhaps matching TRBD1 (6 bases). The CDR3 extends over 15 amino acids. CDR1 and CDR2 (germline): SGHTA, FQGNSA. Trimming cost V 4 bases and J 6 bases, with 18 bases left between them. CDR3: CASSSEGGMRNGYTF. The DNA for the CDR3 is TGTGCCAGCAGCTCAGAGGGGGGGATGAGAAATGGCTACACCTTC.

The rearrangement uses TRBV6-5 and TRBJ1-4; 7 nucleotides agree with TRBD1. Looked up from germline, CDR1 is MNHEY and CDR2 is SVGAGI. The CDR3 length is 16 residues. The trim removed 2 bases at V and 0 bases at J, leaving 3 bases unmatched. The chain's CDR3 is CASSYAGTATNEKLFF. CDR3 in DNA: TGTGCCAGCAGTTACGCCGGGACAGCAACTAATGAAAAACTGTTTTTT.

The rearrangement joins TRBV10-3 to TRBJ1-1; TRBD1 aligns across 7 bases. This CDR3 has 13 residues. From germline, CDR1 is ENHRY and CDR2 SYGVKD. The junction had 9 bases not matched to a gene; V was cut back by 9 bases and J by 5 bases. CDR3 DNA sequence: TGTGCCATTCGCCGAGACAGGGATACTGAAGCTTTCTTT. Its translation: CAIRRDRDTEAFF.

V and J are TRBV19 and TRBJ1-1; the D is unclear. Trimming cost V 5 bases and J 2 bases, with 9 bases left between them. CDR3 length equals 13 residues. Germline assignment: CDR1 LNHDA and CDR2 SQIVND (reference sequence). CDR3 sequence: CASSLSRNTEAFF. CDR3 coding DNA: TGTGCCAGTAGTCTGAGTCGTAACACTGAAGCTTTCTTT.

J is TRBJ2-3 and V is TRBV6-1; TRBD2 matches at 10 bases. Trimming cost V 7 bases and J 3 bases; bases outside gene matches: 7. Germline CDR1 MNHNS, CDR2 SASEGT. The CDR3 covers 15 residues. This CDR3 is CASTVVAGGTDTQYF. As DNA, the CDR3 is TGTGCCAGCACGGTCGTAGCGGGAGGAACAGATACGCAGTATTTT.

V usage is TRBV28 and J usage is TRBJ2-7; 9 bases align to TRBD2. Per the germline V gene, CDR1 is MDHEN and CDR2 is SYDVKM. Trimming at V came to 1 base and at J to 6 bases, leaving 4 bases not matched to a gene. The CDR3 has 14 amino acids. The CDR3 sequence: CASSLYSGSGEQYF. The CDR3 nucleotides read TGTGCCAGCAGTTTATATAGCGGGAGTGGCGAGCAGTACTTC.

This clone occurred once. V gene TRBV27 combines with J gene TRBJ1-5, with 7 positions matching TRBD1. The CDR3 covers 16 residues. V lost 3 bases, J lost 2 bases, and 7 bases stayed unmatched. CDR1 is MNHEY, CDR2 SMNVEV, per germline (reference sequence). The CDR3 loop reads CASSFWTGRGNQPQHF. For the CDR3, the DNA is TGTGCCAGCAGTTTCTGGACAGGTCGCGGCAATCAGCCCCAGCATTTT.

The chain couples TRBV6-1 to TRBJ1-6, with D uncertain. Trimming left V 9 bases short and J 9 bases short, with 18 bases between. The CDR3 loop spans 14 amino acids. Per germline, CDR1 MNHNS and CDR2 SASEGT. In DNA, the CDR3 is TGTGCCAGTTCCGAAGAGGGAAGGAGTTCACCCCTCCACTTT. Translated, it gives CASSEEGRSSPLHF.

This clone appeared a few times. The genes are TRBV11-2 and TRBJ1-3, with D hard to call. The CDR3 contains 15 residues. Trimming removed 4 bases from V and 0 bases from J, with 10 bases in between. CDR1 and CDR2 from the germline V gene are SGHAT and FQNNGV. Here the CDR3 DNA reads TGTGCCAGCAGCTCACGGTCTCTCTCTGGAAACACCATATATTTT. It codes for CASSSRSLSGNTIYF.

The chain carries TRBV27 and TRBJ1-2; 10 bases line up with TRBD1. The CDR3 covers 14 residues. Trimming cost V 5 bases and J 5 bases; bases outside gene matches: 5. Germline V CDR1 and CDR2: MNHEY, SMNVEV (reference sequence). DNA of the CDR3: TGTGCCAGCAGTCCGGACAGGGGGGTTTATGGCTACACCTTC. Translating gives CASSPDRGVYGYTF.

This sequence joins TRBV5-1 and TRBJ1-2; possibly TRBD1 for D (6 bases). Trimming removed 8 bases at V and 4 bases at J, with 9 bases between. The CDR3 is 11 amino acids. Germline lookup yields CDR1 SGHRS and CDR2 YFSETQ. This CDR3 reads CASAGAYGYTF. The CDR3 DNA follows: TGCGCCAGTGCGGGGGCCTATGGCTACACCTTC.

The rearrangement uses TRBV5-4 and TRBJ2-7; TRBD1 agrees at 9 bases. After removal of 1 base from V and 3 bases from J, the junction contained 5 bases not matched to a gene. The V gene's germline CDR1 is SGHNT and CDR2 YYREEE (reference sequence). The length of the CDR3 is 15 residues. The CDR3 here is CASSLPWTGDYEQYF. CDR3 nucleotides: TGTGCCAGCAGCTTGCCCTGGACAGGGGACTACGAGCAGTACTTC. The full variable domain, completed using reference TRBV5-4 and TRBJ2-7, is ETGVTQSPTHLIKTRGQQVTLRCSSQSGHNTVSWYQQALGQGPQFIFQYYREEENGRGNFPPRFSGLQFPNYSSELNVNALELDDSALYLCASSLPWTGDYEQYFGPGTRLTVT.

This chain connects TRBV9 to TRBJ1-4; 7 nucleotides agree with TRBD1. V lost 0 bases and J lost 8; bases outside the gene matches: 7. The CDR3 consists of 15 residues. Per germline, CDR1 SGDLS and CDR2 YYNGEE. CDR3: CASSVDGTVGEKLFF. The CDR3 DNA is TGTGCCAGCAGCGTAGACGGGACAGTAGGGGAAAAACTGTTTTTT.

The chain combines TRBV19 with TRBJ1-5, with 7 bases matching TRBD1. Germline CDR1 and CDR2: LNHDA and SQIVND (reference sequence). J lost 4 bases, V lost 0 bases, and 6 bases had no gene match. The CDR3 is made up of 16 amino acids. The CDR3 spells CASSIETGYLNQPQHF. The CDR3 nucleotides read TGTGCCAGTAGTATAGAGACAGGGTATTTGAATCAGCCCCAGCATTTT. The complete variable domain, with remaining parts taken from reference TRBV19 and TRBJ1-5, reads DGGITQSPKYLFRKEGQNVTLSCEQNLNHDAMYWYRQDPGQGLRLIYYSQIVNDFQKGDIAEGYSVSREKKESFPLTVTSAQKNPTAFYLCASSIETGYLNQPQHFGDGTRLSIL.

Only a few counts were recorded for this clone. The V and J genes are TRBV28 and TRBJ2-3; possibly TRBD2 for D (6 bases). There are 14 residues in the CDR3. Trimming cost V 8 bases and J 1 base, with 13 bases left between them. CDR1 is MDHEN and CDR2 is SYDVKM in the germline V gene. The CDR3 protein is CASVGGSRTDTQYF. The CDR3 DNA sequence: TGTGCCAGCGTGGGAGGAAGCCGCACAGATACGCAGTATTTT.

The chain recombines TRBV6-1 with TRBJ2-7, with 8 nucleotides matching TRBD2. Germline V gives CDR1 MNHNS, CDR2 SASEGT. The CDR3 spans 14 residues. Trimming cost V 6 bases and J 2 bases; bases outside gene matches: 6. For the CDR3, the DNA is TGTGCCAGCAGGGGACTAGTCAAGGCCTACGAGCAGTACTTC. Its translation is CASRGLVKAYEQYF.

This clone was observed a handful of times. Mismatch with germline at one junction end may stem from a read error. The chain couples TRBV7-9 to TRBJ2-2; 9 bases agree with TRBD1. The CDR3 covers 16 residues. The germline V gene has CDR1 SEHNR and CDR2 FQNEAQ (reference sequence). Here the CDR3 reads CSSSFRQGVNTGELFF. Here the CDR3 DNA reads TGTTCCAGCAGCTTCCGACAGGGGGTGAACACCGGGGAGCTGTTTTTT.

The chain recombines TRBV5-4 with TRBJ2-7; unclear D gene. V was cut by 4 bases and J by 3 bases, with 5 bases left in between. The V gene's germline CDR1 is SGHNT and CDR2 YYREEE (reference sequence). The CDR3 is 11 residues long. The CDR3 DNA follows: TGTGCCAGCAGCAACAACTACGAGCAGTACTTC. This translates into CASSNNYEQYF.

The chain carries TRBV27 and TRBJ1-2; TRBD1 matches 8 bases. This CDR3 spans 13 amino acids. V lost 3 bases and J lost 7; bases outside the gene matches: 4. Germline V gene sequence: CDR1 MNHEY, CDR2 SMNVEV (reference sequence). The CDR3 reads CASSFQGAGGYTF. The CDR3 DNA reads TGTGCCAGCAGTTTCCAGGGGGCCGGTGGCTACACCTTC.